Shown below are 9 T cell receptor beta chains from a single sample sequenced in a study of shared clonotypes between healthy human individuals. Clones were read by immunoSEQ multiplex PCR, and TCRdb kept only the in-frame ones, dropping some. The sample includes 450,000 to 550,000 clones, approximately 85% of them seen just once. Material: PBMCs. The receptors were sampled from a woman aged 40 to 49 in good health. Some clones in this sample may be carry-over from other donors' samples.

This clone was counted a single time. The chain is built from TRBV10-1 and TRBJ2-1; the D gene is possibly TRBD1 (5 bases). CDR3 length: 13 residues. V lost 2 bases, J lost 12 bases, and 14 bases lay in between. Germline assignment: CDR1 WNHNN and CDR2 SYGVQD (reference sequence). The CDR3 reads CASSEAAQDTQFF. DNA of the CDR3: TGCGCCAGCAGTGAGGCAGCCCAGGACACGCAGTTCTTC.

The gene calls are TRBV14 and TRBJ2-5; D remains unclear. Germline CDR1 is SGHDN and CDR2 is FVKESK. With 0 bases removed from V and 5 bases from J, the gap between germline ends came to 7 bases. CDR3 length equals 13 residues. CDR3 in amino acids: CASSQDFGETQYF. The CDR3 region has the DNA TGTGCCAGCAGCCAAGATTTTGGGGAGACCCAGTACTTC.

V gene TRBV5-1 combines with J gene TRBJ1-3; D call uncertain. From germline, CDR1 is SGHRS and CDR2 YFSETQ. The CDR3 contains 14 residues. V shed 2 bases and J shed 2 bases, with 8 bases lying between them. This chain's CDR3 is CASSFSGAGNTIYF. CDR3 coding DNA: TGCGCCAGCAGCTTTTCAGGAGCTGGAAACACCATATATTTT.

There are a few counts of this clone. V gene TRBV18 combines with J gene TRBJ2-1; 8 nucleotides match TRBD1. The CDR3 totals 17 residues. Per the germline V gene, CDR1 is KGHSH and CDR2 is LQKENI. With V trimmed by 2 bases and J by 5 bases, 11 bases remained unmatched. This CDR3 is CASSPIGPGGFDNEQFF. The CDR3 bases are TGTGCCAGCTCACCAATTGGACCAGGGGGCTTTGACAATGAGCAGTTCTTC.

This chain uses TRBV7-8 with TRBJ2-7; 7 bases are shared with TRBD1. This CDR3 spans 17 amino acids. Trimming at V came to 0 bases and at J to 3 bases, leaving 11 bases not matched to a gene. Looked up from germline, CDR1 is SGHVS and CDR2 is FQNEAQ. CDR3 sequence reads: CASSLALPGRQGYEQYF. The CDR3 DNA sequence: TGTGCCAGCAGCTTAGCCCTACCTGGAAGACAGGGCTACGAGCAGTACTTC.

The V and J genes are TRBV5-1 and TRBJ2-5; 10 positions match TRBD2. V dropped 3 bases and J dropped 4; count of bases not matched to a gene: 12. Germline CDR1 is SGHRS and CDR2 is YFSETQ. The CDR3 contains 17 residues. The DNA of the CDR3 is TGCGCCAGCAGCTCCTCAATACTAGCGGGAAGGATAGAGACCCAGTACTTC. This translates into CASSSSILAGRIETQYF.

This chain uses TRBV29-1 with TRBJ2-5, with 8 bases identical to TRBD2. Germline values: CDR1 SQVTM, CDR2 ANQGSEA. Trimming at V came to 5 bases and at J to 6 bases, leaving 11 bases not matched to a gene. CDR3 length: 14 amino acids. The CDR3 DNA follows: TGCAGCGTTAAAGCTGGCGGGGGGAGACAGACCCAGTACTTC. Protein product: CSVKAGGGRQTQYF.

As concerns this clone: Within the sample, other DNA sequences also encode this same CDR3. The V and J genes are TRBV2 and TRBJ1-4; 7 bases match TRBD1. Germline loops: CDR1 SNHLY, CDR2 FYNNEI. The ends lost 10 bases at V and 6 bases at J; junction bases unmatched: 11. This CDR3 contains 14 residues. The CDR3 loop is CATSRDRGYEKLFF. As DNA, the CDR3 is TGTGCCACGAGCCGGGACAGAGGTTATGAAAAACTGTTTTTT.

The gene calls are TRBV5-4 and TRBJ2-1; 7 bases map to TRBD2. Germline CDR1 is SGHNT and CDR2 is YYREEE (reference sequence). Trimming cost V 4 bases and J 9 bases; bases outside gene matches: 10. The CDR3 consists of 14 residues. The CDR3 region has the DNA TGTGCCAGCAGCGCAGGGTCCCCGGGGGGTGAGCAGTTCTTC. It translates to CASSAGSPGGEQFF.